This TCR beta chain was found in a study of shared clonotypes between healthy human individuals. For the study at large: Donor composition was two women and three men, aged 18 to 49. Study-level points and caveats: Shared clonotypes across all four donors exceeded non-shared ones in generation probability.

Data came from immunoSEQ multiplex PCR; TCRdb stores just in-frame clones and leaves some out. Of approximately 2,200,000 clones in the sample, about 93% were seen once. V shed 2 bases and J shed 5 bases, with 13 bases lying between them. This CDR3 is built from 14 residues. Germline values: CDR1 MNHEY, CDR2 SVGAGI. Naive CD8 cells lacked CD45RO, underwent positive selection for CCR7 and left out terminally differentiated effector memory CD45RA+ cells. As concerns this clone: Its matching antigen is unknown.

The receptor was derived from a man younger than 30 in good health. Some clones in this sample may be carry-over from other donors' samples. The V gene is TRBV6-5, the J gene TRBJ2-7, with D tentatively TRBD2 (5 bases). The sequenced sample consisted of naive CD8+ T cells from PBMCs. CDR3 in amino acids: CASSYLGASHEQYF. As DNA, the CDR3 is TGTGCCAGCAGTTACCTGGGAGCAAGCCACGAGCAGTACTTC.